A selection of T cell receptor beta chains follows, all from one sample in a study of identical twins. A single record per CDR3 protein comes from TCRdb applying MiXCR to the 5' RACE reads. The table includes 1.5 million to 2 million distinct CDR3 sequences, roughly a third detected once. Sequenced input: cord blood. The receptors here all came from a newborn girl in good health. The CDR3 runs from the conserved cysteine through the conserved F or W. A D gene is named only where the DNA matches it firmly. Clone size is not always given. Where it is, it says once, few, many or a class for expanded clones.

j_call v_call clone_size d_call cdr3_length cdr3_aa cdr3_nt
TRBJ2-5 TRBV6-5 few NA 13 CASSQAAGSEQYF TGTGCCAGCAGCCAGGCGGCAGGGAGTGAGCAGTACTTC
TRBJ1-1 TRBV11-2 NA TRBD1 14 CASSIYRGDTEAFF TGTGCCAGCAGCATATACAGGGGGGACACTGAAGCTTTCTTT
TRBJ1-3 TRBV2 few TRBD1 15 CASSSGTVSGNTIYF TGTGCCAGCAGCTCTGGGACAGTGTCTGGAAACACCATATATTTT
TRBJ1-2 TRBV9 NA NA 12 CASSVRGFGYTF TGTGCCAGCAGCGTGAGGGGGTTTGGCTACACCTTC
TRBJ1-5 TRBV7-2 NA NA 14 CASSPHFSNQPQHF TGTGCCAGCAGCCCCCATTTTAGCAATCAGCCCCAGCATTTT
TRBJ2-2 TRBV11-3 NA TRBD1 17 CASSSTLLGTVSGELFF TGTGCCAGCAGCTCTACCCTGCTAGGGACAGTTTCCGGGGAGCTGTTTTTT
TRBJ2-1 TRBV20-1 few NA 16 CSATALRGSSYNEQFF TGCAGTGCTACTGCTCTGCGGGGCAGCTCCTACAATGAGCAGTTCTTC
TRBJ2-1 TRBV19 NA TRBD2 15 CASSMASGPYNEQFF TGTGCCAGTAGTATGGCTAGCGGGCCCTACAATGAGCAGTTCTTC
TRBJ2-3 TRBV7-2 many TRBD2 14 CASILAGGTDTQYF TGTGCCAGCATCCTAGCGGGGGGCACAGATACGCAGTATTTT
TRBJ1-2 TRBV5-1 many NA 14 CASSLGAENYGYTF TGCGCCAGCAGCTTGGGGGCTGAGAACTATGGCTACACCTTC
TRBJ2-7 TRBV10-3 few NA 17 CDISESGFGQPPYEQYF TGTGACATCAGTGAGTCGGGGTTTGGACAGCCCCCCTACGAGCAGTACTTC
TRBJ1-2 TRBV12-3/TRBV12-4 NA NA 15 CASNRAPDTAYGYTF TGTGCCAGCAATAGGGCCCCGGACACTGCTTATGGCTACACCTTC
TRBJ1-1 TRBV11-2 NA NA 14 CASSLGSWGAEAFF TGTGCCAGCAGCTTAGGGTCATGGGGGGCTGAAGCTTTCTTT
TRBJ2-1 TRBV9 NA TRBD2 14 CASSGAGWADEQFF TGTGCCAGCAGCGGAGCGGGATGGGCCGATGAGCAGTTCTTC
TRBJ2-7 TRBV7-2 few NA 14 CASSFLQGPYEQYF TGTGCCAGCAGCTTTCTCCAGGGGCCCTACGAGCAGTACTTC
TRBJ1-1 TRBV28 few NA 15 CASSFFGDGDTEAFF TGTGCCAGCAGTTTTTTTGGGGATGGGGACACTGAAGCTTTCTTT
TRBJ2-7 TRBV29-1 many TRBD1 15 CSVVPGQGSTYEQYF TGCAGCGTTGTACCGGGACAGGGATCCACCTACGAGCAGTACTTC
TRBJ2-5 TRBV29-1 NA TRBD2 12 CSVEGSGNEQYF TGCAGCGTTGAAGGAAGCGGGAATGAGCAGTACTTC
TRBJ1-6 TRBV20-1 NA TRBD1 15 CSATKPGQINSPLHF TGCAGTGCTACCAAACCGGGACAGATTAATTCACCCCTCCACTTT
TRBJ1-2 TRBV5-1 NA TRBD1 14 CASSFKGALSGYTF TGCGCCAGCAGCTTCAAGGGGGCGCTTTCTGGCTACACCTTC
TRBJ1-6 TRBV3-1 NA NA 15 CASSQVRTEDSPLHF TGTGCCAGCAGCCAAGTTCGGACAGAAGATTCACCCCTCCACTTT
TRBJ1-2 TRBV20-1 NA TRBD1 13 CSARGGDRSGYTF TGCAGTGCTAGGGGTGGGGACAGAAGTGGCTACACCTTC
TRBJ2-4 TRBV27 few TRBD2 17 CASSSKLAGGPYNEQYF TGTGCCAGCAGTTCAAAACTAGCGGGAGGCCCTTACAATGAGCAGTACTTC
TRBJ2-5 TRBV4-1 NA NA 15 CASSQEPFRQETPYF TGCGCCAGCAGCCAAGAGCCCTTTCGGCAAGAGACCCCGTACTTC
TRBJ2-7 TRBV20-1 many TRBD2 12 CSGEGYSYEQYF TGCAGTGGGGAGGGATACTCCTACGAGCAGTACTTC
TRBJ2-3 TRBV7-8 NA NA 16 CASRLATRRSTDTQYF TGTGCCAGCAGGTTAGCTACTAGGAGGAGCACAGATACGCAGTATTTT
TRBJ1-2 TRBV29-1 NA NA 13 CSLRGEGENGYTF TGCAGCCTTCGCGGGGAGGGGGAAAATGGCTACACCTTC
TRBJ2-4 TRBV14 few NA 16 CASSRRTDQAKNIQYF TGTGCCAGCAGCCGAAGGACAGACCAAGCCAAAAACATTCAGTACTTC
TRBJ1-1 TRBV7-9 NA NA 15 CVSSLDNTGNTEAFF TGTGTCAGCAGCTTAGATAATACAGGGAACACTGAAGCTTTCTTT
TRBJ2-1 TRBV7-7 NA TRBD1 15 CASSRGTGTGDEQFF TGTGCTAGCAGTCGCGGCACCGGGACAGGTGATGAGCAGTTCTTC
TRBJ2-1 TRBV5-1 NA TRBD2 17 CASSLGGGSGYYNEQFF TGCGCCAGCAGCTTGGGGGGGGGGAGCGGATATTACAATGAGCAGTTCTTC
TRBJ1-5 TRBV6-1 NA NA 13 CASTPVSNQPQHF TGTGCCAGCACGCCCGTTAGCAATCAGCCCCAGCATTTT
TRBJ2-4 TRBV6-5 few NA 13 CASSPRLVNIQYF TGTGCCAGCAGCCCCAGACTAGTAAACATTCAGTACTTC
TRBJ2-1 TRBV24-1 many NA 17 CATSDRDVVESYNEQFF TGTGCCACCAGTGATAGGGACGTAGTTGAATCCTACAATGAGCAGTTCTTC
TRBJ2-3 TRBV20-1 many NA 17 CSARDYRALAYPDTQYF TGCAGTGCTAGAGATTACCGGGCACTAGCATACCCAGATACGCAGTATTTT
TRBJ1-6 TRBV3-1 NA TRBD1 18 CASSQVLGQGAYNSPLHF TGTGCCAGCAGCCAAGTCCTCGGACAGGGGGCTTATAATTCACCCCTCCACTTT
TRBJ2-1 TRBV12-3/TRBV12-4 few NA 16 CASSVRRDFSYNEQFF TGTGCCAGCAGTGTCCGCCGGGATTTCTCCTACAATGAGCAGTTCTTT
TRBJ2-3 TRBV29-1 once NA 14 CSVAIALFTDTQYF TGCAGCGTTGCAATCGCGCTATTCACAGATACGCAGTATTTT
TRBJ1-1 TRBV5-1 few NA 21 CASSLLTGLSGVLLRGTEAFF TGCGCCAGCAGCTTGTTAACTGGGCTCTCGGGGGTTTTACTCAGGGGCACTGAAGCTTTCTTT
TRBJ1-6 TRBV10-3 NA TRBD1 16 CAISDSTGGQSSPLHF TGTGCCATCAGTGATTCTACAGGGGGACAAAGTTCACCCCTCCACTTT
TRBJ2-7 TRBV29-1 few NA 12 CSVTLYSYEQYF TGCAGCGTGACCCTCTACTCCTACGAGCAGTACTTC
TRBJ1-4 TRBV29-1 NA NA 12 CSVEGGSEKLFF TGCAGCGTTGAGGGGGGGAGTGAAAAACTGTTTTTT